The next 21 T cell receptor beta chains were all read from a single sample in a study of T-cell reconstitution after alpha-beta-depleted transplantation in children. TCRbeta library preparation incorporated unique molecular identifiers. TCRdb independently ran MiXCR on the PCR reads; one entry per CDR3 protein. The sample shows about 600,000 distinct CDR3 sequences, 10% of them seen only once. Sample: PBMCs from the stem cell graft donor, taken from the stem cell graft. Source of these receptors: a human donor who donated a stem cell graft to a child with acute myeloid leukemia.

V gene TRBV9 combines with J gene TRBJ2-3; D unresolved. Trimming removed 4 bases from V and 0 bases from J, with 9 bases in between. The CDR3 sequence is 14 residues long. Germline V gives CDR1 SGDLS, CDR2 YYNGEE. The CDR3 loop reads CASSPHPSTDTQYF. In DNA, the CDR3 is TGTGCCAGCAGCCCCCACCCTAGCACAGATACGCAGTATTTT.

The chain employs TRBV2 and TRBJ1-5, with 7 bases fitting TRBD1. After removal of 1 base from V and 6 bases from J, the junction contained 6 bases not matched to a gene. The CDR3 is 15 amino acids. Germline values: CDR1 SNHLY, CDR2 FYNNEI. CDR3 coding DNA: TGTGCCAGCAGTGAAGGGCAGGGGGGACGTCAGCCCCAGCATTTT. It translates to CASSEGQGGRQPQHF.

V is TRBV28 and J is TRBJ2-5; either TRBD1 or TRBD2 may fit D (6 bases each). Germline assignment: CDR1 MDHEN and CDR2 SYDVKM. V lost 7 bases, J lost 6 bases, and 9 bases lay in between. CDR3 size: 11 residues. The CDR3 DNA sequence: TGTGCCAGCACGGGGGCGCAGACCCAGTACTTC. The encoded protein is CASTGAQTQYF.

The rearrangement uses TRBV12-3 or TRBV12-4 and TRBJ2-7, with 9 bases lining up with TRBD1. The CDR3 totals 15 residues. V gave up 6 bases and J gave up 2 bases; unmatched junction bases: 8. Here the CDR3 reads CASRSRDRVPYEQYF. The CDR3 DNA reads TGTGCCAGCAGGAGCAGGGACAGGGTCCCCTACGAGCAGTACTTC.

In its sample, this clonotype was seen many times. The V gene is TRBV4-2, the J gene TRBJ2-1, with unresolved D. V dropped 5 bases and J dropped 10 bases, with 12 bases sitting between them. Germline V gene sequence: CDR1 LGHNA, CDR2 YNFKEQ. This CDR3 comprises 12 residues. The CDR3 DNA follows: TGTGCCAGCAGCAGCGCTCGACGGGAGCAGTTCTTC. Amino acid sequence: CASSSARREQFF.

V usage is TRBV6-2 or TRBV6-3 and J usage is TRBJ2-7; possibly TRBD1 for D (5 bases). CDR1 and CDR2 (germline): MNHEY, SVGEGT. Between the trimmed V and J ends, which lost 2 bases and 6 bases, there was a span of 8 bases. The CDR3 consists of 12 residues. The CDR3 bases are TGTGCCAGCAGTTACAGGGGAACCGAGCAGTACTTC. Amino acids: CASSYRGTEQYF.

This clonotype has just a few counts. V gene TRBV5-1 combines with J gene TRBJ2-7, with 10 bases that match TRBD2. The junction had 9 bases not matched to a gene; V was cut back by 4 bases and J by 5 bases. The CDR3 sequence is 15 residues long. CDR1 SGHRS and CDR2 YFSETQ come from the germline V gene. The CDR3 here is CASSPGASGSHEQYF. CDR3 DNA: TGCGCCAGCAGCCCGGGGGCTAGCGGGAGCCACGAGCAGTACTTC.

The gene calls are TRBV7-9 and TRBJ2-1, with 16 bases aligning to TRBD2. Per germline, CDR1 SEHNR and CDR2 FQNEAQ (reference sequence). V dropped 5 bases and J dropped 14; count of bases not matched to a gene: 3. The CDR3 is 13 residues long. The CDR3 nucleotides read TGTGCCAGCAGCCCGGGACTAGCGGGAGGGGAGTTCTTC. It yields the protein CASSPGLAGGEFF.

This clonotype was observed once. Likely a read error: the CDR3 ends without its conserved phenylalanine or tryptophan. The V call is TRBV6-5, the J call TRBJ1-2, with D possibly matching TRBD1 (6 bases). The CDR3 contains 12 residues. V was cut by 8 bases and J by 7 bases, with 14 bases left in between. The germline gives CDR1 MNHEY, CDR2 SVGAGI. CDR3 residues: CASFTQGFGYTS. CDR3 nucleotides: TGTGCCAGCTTTACACAGGGATTTGGCTACACCTCC.

This clonotype has at least ten counts. V is TRBV20-1 and J is TRBJ2-3, with no clear D. The germline V gene has CDR1 DFQATT and CDR2 SNEGSKA (reference sequence). The length of the CDR3 is 13 residues. The V end lost 8 bases, the J end lost 5 bases, and 17 bases lay between the germline ends. CDR3 amino acids: CSPDGLTEDTQYF. The CDR3 nucleotides read TGCAGTCCAGACGGTCTGACCGAAGATACGCAGTATTTT.

The sample holds many counts of this clonotype. This chain connects TRBV3-1 to TRBJ2-7, with D unresolved. Germline V lookup: CDR1 LGHDT, CDR2 YNNKEL (reference sequence). The CDR3 has 11 amino acids. V was shortened by 1 base and J by 6 bases, with 4 bases between the two germline ends. CDR3 residues: CASSQVGEQYF. The CDR3 DNA reads as TGTGCCAGCAGCCAAGTAGGCGAGCAGTACTTC.

The genes are TRBV7-8 and TRBJ2-7, with 11 bases fitting TRBD1. Trimming at V came to 3 bases and at J to 4 bases, leaving 11 bases not matched to a gene. Germline loops: CDR1 SGHVS, CDR2 FQNEAQ. The CDR3 has 17 amino acids. The CDR3 region is CASSLGLGQGAKYEQYF. CDR3 in DNA: TGTGCCAGCAGCTTGGGCCTTGGACAGGGGGCTAAATACGAGCAGTACTTC. The full variable domain, completed using reference TRBV7-8 and TRBJ2-7, is GAGVSQSPRYKVAKRGQDVALRCDPISGHVSLFWYQQALGQGPEFLTYFQNEAQLDKSGLPSDRFFAERPEGSVSTLKIQRTQQEDSAVYLCASSLGLGQGAKYEQYFGPGTRLTVT.

V gene TRBV7-2 combines with J gene TRBJ2-1; D not resolved. The CDR3 extends over 12 amino acids. The V and J ends lost 1 base and 8 bases respectively, with 6 bases between them. The germline gives CDR1 SGHTA, CDR2 FQGNSA. The CDR3 loop is CASSLDTDEQFF. In DNA, the CDR3 is TGTGCCAGCAGCTTAGACACAGATGAGCAGTTCTTC.

This clonotype was observed a handful of times. The chain couples TRBV14 to TRBJ1-1; perhaps TRBD1 as D (5 bases). Between the trimmed V and J ends, which lost 4 bases and 7 bases, there was a span of 16 bases. CDR1 is SGHDN, CDR2 FVKESK, per germline. The CDR3 spans 14 residues. CDR3 in amino acids: CASSPLGAEVEAFF. In nucleotides, the CDR3 is TGTGCCAGCAGCCCCCTCGGGGCCGAAGTTGAAGCTTTCTTT.

This clonotype was counted at least ten times. This sequence joins TRBV4-3 and TRBJ1-2, with D uncertain. Germline V CDR1 and CDR2: LGHNA, YSLEER. V was shortened by 0 bases and J by 4 bases, with 15 bases between the two germline ends. This CDR3 has 16 amino acids. CDR3 residues: CASSQEAARPIYGYTF. Written as DNA, the CDR3 is TGCGCCAGCAGCCAAGAGGCGGCACGCCCGATCTATGGCTACACCTTC.

V usage is TRBV29-1 and J usage is TRBJ2-5; a possible D gene is TRBD1 (5 bases). V gave up 5 bases and J gave up 1 base, with 14 bases separating them. The CDR3 spans 14 residues. Looked up from germline, CDR1 is SQVTM and CDR2 is ANQGSEA. The CDR3 sequence: CSVWGGAIQETQYF. The CDR3 DNA is TGCAGCGTTTGGGGTGGGGCTATCCAAGAGACCCAGTACTTC.

The chain carries TRBV29-1 and TRBJ1-1, with 7 nucleotides matching TRBD1. The J segment lost 1 base and the V segment lost 7 bases, leaving 3 bases of the junction unmatched. Germline values: CDR1 SQVTM, CDR2 ANQGSEA. This CDR3 has 12 amino acids. DNA for the CDR3: TGCAGCGCCTACAGGGGGAACACTGAAGCTTTCTTT. Translation gives CSAYRGNTEAFF.

This chain connects TRBV25-1 to TRBJ2-5; 8 positions match TRBD1. The CDR3 has 16 amino acids. The germline gives CDR1 MGHDK, CDR2 SYGVNS. The V and J ends lost 3 bases and 9 bases, in that order; junction bases with no gene match: 15. CDR3 in DNA: TGTGCCAGCAGTGACTCAGGGGGCAGAACTTTGGCGGCCCAGTACTTC. This codes for CASSDSGGRTLAAQYF.

In this sample, this clonotype turned up a few times. The chain combines TRBV6-6 with TRBJ1-1; no clear D gene. The germline gives CDR1 MNHNY, CDR2 SVGAGI (reference sequence). Trimming removed 6 bases at V and 7 bases at J, with 6 bases between. CDR3 length: 10 residues. The CDR3 nucleotides read TGTGCCAGCAGCGTCGGTGAAGCTTTCTTT. Protein: CASSVGEAFF.

This clonotype was seen ten or more times. The gene calls are TRBV7-2 and TRBJ2-7; 7 nucleotides align to TRBD2. Per germline, CDR1 SGHTA and CDR2 FQGNSA. The junction had 4 bases not matched to a gene; V was cut back by 8 bases and J by 3 bases. This CDR3 is built from 12 residues. CDR3 protein: CASSRGDYEQYF. The DNA for the CDR3 is TGTGCCAGCTCCCGGGGGGACTACGAGCAGTACTTC.

This chain connects TRBV6-5 to TRBJ2-7; 14 nucleotides agree with TRBD2. Per the germline V gene, CDR1 is MNHEY and CDR2 is SVGAGI. CDR3 length: 16 amino acids. V dropped 2 bases and J dropped 1; count of bases not matched to a gene: 1. The CDR3 reads CASSYRTSGRSYEQYF. CDR3 in DNA: TGTGCCAGCAGTTACCGGACTAGCGGGAGGTCCTACGAGCAGTACTTC.